This T cell receptor (beta chain) was recorded in a study of T cells in Graves' hyperthyroidism and ophthalmopathy. For the study at large: The blood sample was taken at first diagnosis, before treatment began. The study's findings and limits: Peripheral blood also featured most of the thyroid clonotypes expanded above 0.001.

In its sample, this clonotype was seen many times. Its cognate antigen is unknown. Trimming shortened V by 0 bases and J by 8 bases, and 13 bases separated the two germline ends. Looked up from germline, CDR1 is KGHSH and CDR2 is LQKENI. The CDR3 is made up of 14 amino acids. Patients were excluded for uncontrolled infection, other autoimmune disease, pregnancy or lactation. The source material, RNA transcripts, was used to amplify TCR beta CDR3 regions. When the TCR CDR3 underwent first-round RT-PCR, the HTBI primer set was used. TCRdb re-called the multiplex PCR reads with MiXCR, one entry per CDR3 protein. The data show a few hundred thousand distinct CDR3 sequences, 16% seen once.

The source is a woman aged 40-49 years with Graves' ophthalmopathy. This chain links TRBV18 with TRBJ1-2, with a tentative D call TRBD1 (6 bases). Sequenced: blood. CDR3 residues: CASSPPGDRLGYTF. The CDR3 DNA sequence: TGTGCCAGCTCACCACCCGGAGACAGGTTGGGCTACACCTTC.